The clone carrying this T cell receptor beta chain occurred many times. The antigen remains unidentified. The data stem from a study of identical twins. Study results and limitations: There were fewer insertions in abundant cord blood beta clonotypes, but memory repertoires showed no such pattern. Invariant cells of the MAIT and iNKT types might have partly distorted the zero-insertion analyses.

This CDR3 contains 12 residues. Germline values: CDR1 SGHKS, CDR2 YYEKEE (reference sequence). The V end lost 7 bases, the J end lost 4 bases, and 9 bases lay between the germline ends. TCRdb reanalysed the 5' RACE reads using MiXCR and keeps one entry per CDR3 protein. The profile shows roughly 1.6 million distinct CDR3 sequences, about 31% of them singletons. The receptor comes from a newborn girl in good health. The J gene is TRBJ2-1, the V gene TRBV5-5, with D unclear. Source material: cord blood. CDR3 DNA sequence: TGTGCCAGCGCGGTAGGGTACAATGAGCAGTTCTTC. It translates to CASAVGYNEQFF.